This TCR beta chain is drawn from a study of shared clonotypes between healthy human individuals. The study's findings and limits: Genetic and exposure-history diversity was limited by the few donors. Generally, estimated richness proved larger in naive subsets than it did in memory subsets.

Assay: immunoSEQ multiplex PCR; the TCRdb copy retains only in-frame clones and omits some. This sample has roughly 170,000 clones, with 60% to 75% found just once. Looked up from germline, CDR1 is SGHVS and CDR2 is FQNEAQ. CDR3 length: 16 residues. The V gene lost 0 bases and the J gene lost 4 bases, with 16 bases spanning the gap. CD45RA-negative memory and CD45RA+ naive subsets were split from the CD4+ cells. On this clone itself: Its matching antigen is unknown.

The receptor's source is a young man in good health. The chain has TRBV7-8 and TRBJ2-7; D may be TRBD2 (6 bases). Source material: memory CD4+ T cells sorted from blood. Subset defined: CD45RA-negative fraction. This CDR3 reads CASSLAGGLPMYEQYF. DNA of the CDR3: TGTGCCAGCAGCTTAGCGGGGGGACTCCCGATGTACGAGCAGTACTTC.